This is a list of T cell receptor beta chains from one sample in a study of vaccination effects on CD4 cells after COVID-19. Assay: immunoSEQ multiplex PCR; the TCRdb copy retains only in-frame clones and omits some. The data contain 14,000 or so clones, nearly 80% of them singletons. These receptors' targets are unknown. Sequenced here: CD4+ T cells from PBMCs cultured with HCoV-NL63 spike peptides, sampled after COVID-19 vaccination. These receptors all stem from a human donor who had a prior SARS-CoV-2 infection. Each CDR3 is given with its conserved first and last residue. Rows may omit the clone size; those that give it use once, few, many or a size class.

CASSPSMASPLHF,TRBJ1-6,.,TRBV3-1/TRBV3-2
CACSPQGIAKNIQYF,TRBJ2-4,.,TRBV30
CAWSGSGPRNQPQHF,TRBJ1-5,once,TRBV30
CASSQQRNSPLHF,TRBJ1-6,.,TRBV12-3/TRBV12-4
CASSPTGRPYNEQFF,TRBJ2-1,once,TRBV11-3
CASRRLSYNEQFF,TRBJ2-1,.,TRBV2
CSVRVAVPDTQYF,TRBJ2-3,once,TRBV29-1
CASSERADTQYF,TRBJ2-3,.,TRBV2
CASSLGSRSGQETQYF,TRBJ2-5,.,TRBV7-2
CSVVRGRADTQYF,TRBJ2-3,.,TRBV29-1
CASSPNSGSADTQYF,TRBJ2-3,.,TRBV5-4
CASSLVPERTQYF,TRBJ2-3,.,TRBV5-1
CASSQALAGLYTGELFF,TRBJ2-2,.,TRBV4-3
CASSSLAGEYNEQFF,TRBJ2-1,.,TRBV6-5
CASSQPPSVNYGYTF,TRBJ1-2,.,TRBV4-2
CASSSAGPGEAFF,TRBJ1-1,.,TRBV7-8
CASSLASGAGTVAKNIQYF,TRBJ2-4,.,TRBV5-4
CASSLAGIAGVPSGQYF,TRBJ2-7,.,TRBV7-6
CSVVLGKGTEAFF,TRBJ1-1,.,TRBV29-1
CASSFGIGLAGVETQYF,TRBJ2-5,.,TRBV7-3
CASSARGPGNTIYF,TRBJ1-3,few,TRBV9
CASREGPLSTDTQYF,TRBJ2-3,.,TRBV4-3
CASRRDRGFYGYTF,TRBJ1-2,.,TRBV5-1
CASSLQGVYGYTF,TRBJ1-2,.,TRBV19
CASSFGQGKEETQYF,TRBJ2-5,.,TRBV5-1
CSVGDSSSYNEQFF,TRBJ2-1,.,TRBV29-1